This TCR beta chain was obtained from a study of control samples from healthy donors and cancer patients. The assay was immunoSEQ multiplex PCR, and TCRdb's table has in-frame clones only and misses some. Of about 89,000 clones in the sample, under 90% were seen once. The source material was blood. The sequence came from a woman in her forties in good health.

The CDR3 DNA follows: TGCGCCAGCAGCCAAGAACTAGCGGGCCTCGACTCCTACGAGCAGTACTTC. Translating it yields CASSQELAGLDSYEQYF. The chain combines TRBV4-3 with TRBJ2-7; TRBD2 matches at 9 bases. Germline loops: CDR1 LGHNA, CDR2 YSLEER. The CDR3 contains 17 residues. The V and J ends lost 0 bases and 0 bases, in that order; junction bases with no gene match: 6.